This T cell receptor (beta chain) was recovered during a study of CD8 T cells in Susac syndrome (dated by TCRdb to 2018 to 2020). The study in broad terms: Repertoire sequencing was used to test whether CD8+ T cell activation and differentiation in Susac syndrome was antigen driven. The investigation overall reported the following: The number of individuals in the TCR sequencing and HLA analysis was acknowledged as relatively small.

Peripheral blood CD8+ and CD4+ T cells from healthy donors, Susac syndrome patients and multiple sclerosis patients were profiled using high-throughput TCR beta sequencing. The healthy donors served as controls matched for age and sex. CD8+ TEMRA cells were enriched by FACS, while bulk CD8+ and CD4+ T cells were purified by magnetic negative isolation. Blood was drawn into EDTA tubes, processed within 24 hours, and PBMCs were isolated by density gradient centrifugation. PBMCs intended for TCR sequencing were cryopreserved in liquid nitrogen and were subsequently thawed in a 37 degrees C water bath. The sorted or isolated CD4+, CD8+ and CD8+ TEMRA cells reached a purity of at least 90%. Regarding this clonotype: Its antigen is not yet known. The input lacks base qualities; no much larger clone sits a single base away.

For CDR1 and CDR2, the germline V gene (reference sequence) lists DFQATT and SNEGSKA. The CDR3 measures 15 amino acids from cysteine to phenylalanine. Only the CDR3 part of the read is kept: 45 bases, read in frame from the first base. V loses 5 bases of germline sequence and J loses 0 bases, and the interval between the two ends is 15 bases. RNA was extracted using the RNeasy kit, and about 0.45 to 1 ug of the RNA was reverse transcribed with random hexamers. The immunoSEQ multiplex PCR assay, which covers 54 Vbeta and 13 Jbeta segments, was used to amplify TCR beta CDR3 regions. PCR amplification bias was corrected using a synthetic template baseline for primer optimization and computational correction. The authors' analysis ran thus. Reads were annotated to V, D and J genes per IMGT and analyzed with immunoSEQ Analyzer, keeping only productive sequences. Clonality was computed as one minus Shannon entropy normalized by log2 of the number of productive unique sequences. For each patient and control, public and private clones were evaluated among the 100 most prevalent clones. Clones were defined as Susac-specific when absent from the healthy and MS cohorts, from roughly 1,000 published viral clones and from other ImmuneACCESS disease sequences. TCRdb itself trimmed the public reads at Q25 with fastp, ran MiXCR and retained productive beta chains. Each record represents a unique CDR3 protein, reported with the most common genes and DNA among its rows. TCRdb's processing, not the study's, gives the V and J calls here. Present in this sample are about 200,000 distinct CDR3 sequences, 85% to 95% of which were seen just once. Jointly, the top ten make up around 0.1% of the sample.

The chain couples TRBV20-1 to TRBJ2-3; the D gene cannot be named for sure. Sequenced: CD4+ T cells from PBMCs. The TCR was taken from a human donor in good health. Here the CDR3 is given as CSARKTGSSTDTQYF. DNA sequence: TGCAGTGCTCGAAAGACTGGGTCTAGCACAGATACGCAGTATTTT.